In its sample, the clone carrying this TCR beta chain was seen many times. The antigen is undetermined. MiXCR, run by TCRdb on the reads, gives a single entry per CDR3 protein. The sample includes around 450,000 distinct CDR3 sequences, approximately 31% of them seen just once. This specimen belongs to a study of T cell repertoires in cytomegalovirus infection. Overall study results and limits: HLA-C-restricted CMV clonotypes gave the most frequent clonotype in two of eight donors.

Germline CDR1 reads SGHTA; CDR2 reads FQGNSA. J was trimmed by 6 bases and V by 3 bases; bases with no gene match: 14. This CDR3 is built from 16 residues. Material: PBMCs. This receptor was taken from a human donor in good health (CMV status not recorded). Some clones in this sample may be carry-over from other donors' samples. The chain carries TRBV7-2 and TRBJ2-7; 7 bases align to TRBD1. This CDR3 reads CASSFQTGLLSGEQYF. In nucleotides, the CDR3 is TGTGCCAGCAGCTTTCAGACAGGGCTCTTATCCGGCGAGCAGTACTTC.